Following are 7 T cell receptor beta chains from one sample sequenced in a study of shared clonotypes between healthy human individuals. Assay: immunoSEQ multiplex PCR; the TCRdb copy retains only in-frame clones and omits some. The data hold about 980,000 clones, with about three quarters observed a single time. Material for sequencing was memory CD4+ T cells sorted from blood. Subset described: CD45RA-negative fraction. The source is a young man in good health.

V and J are TRBV9 and TRBJ2-7; maybe TRBD1 (6 bases). Germline V CDR1 and CDR2: SGDLS, YYNGEE. The length of the CDR3 is 15 residues. V was pared by 0 bases and J by 6 bases, with 16 bases between. CDR3 protein: CASSVEGGISAEQYF. DNA for the CDR3: TGTGCCAGCAGCGTAGAAGGGGGTATCTCTGCCGAGCAGTACTTC.

The chain carries TRBV30 and TRBJ2-2, with D perhaps TRBD2 (6 bases). Germline CDR1 reads GTSNPN; CDR2 reads SVGIG (reference sequence). This CDR3 has 13 amino acids. The V and J ends lost 5 bases and 1 base respectively, with 8 bases between them. CDR3 loop: CAWGGLNTGELFF. CDR3 in DNA: TGTGCCTGGGGGGGACTGAACACCGGGGAGCTGTTTTTT.

The V and J genes are TRBV10-1 and TRBJ2-7; 7 bases are a match to TRBD1. After removal of 8 bases from V and 6 bases from J, the junction contained 10 bases not matched to a gene. CDR3 length: 13 residues. Germline assignment: CDR1 WNHNN and CDR2 SYGVQD (reference sequence). CDR3 residues: CASSRRQGGEQYF. In DNA form, the CDR3 reads TGCGCCAGCTCCCGAAGACAGGGCGGCGAGCAGTACTTC.

The chain has TRBV4-1 and TRBJ1-6; maybe TRBD1 (5 bases). Trimming left V 1 base short and J 5 bases short, with 9 bases between. CDR3 length: 15 residues. CDR1 MGHRA and CDR2 YSYEKL come from the germline V gene. The CDR3 region is CASSQARGDNSPLHF. The CDR3 coding sequence is TGCGCCAGCAGCCAAGCCCGGGGGGATAATTCACCCCTCCACTTT.

The rearrangement links TRBV5-1 to TRBJ1-2, with unresolved D. V gave up 0 bases and J gave up 8 bases, with 14 bases separating them. The CDR3 covers 14 residues. Per germline, CDR1 SGHRS and CDR2 YFSETQ. CDR3 protein: CASSLATAGGGYTF. DNA of the CDR3: TGCGCCAGCAGCTTGGCCACAGCTGGAGGCGGCTACACCTTC.

This clone was seen just once. J is TRBJ1-6 and V is TRBV7-9; D is uncertain. CDR3 length: 16 amino acids. Deletions cut 5 bases from V and 0 bases from J, with 11 bases between. The germline CDR1 and CDR2 sequences are SEHNR and FQNEAQ (reference sequence). The CDR3, as DNA: TGTGCCAGCAGCAGCGGACTTAGCTCCTATAATTCACCCCTCCACTTT. Residues: CASSSGLSSYNSPLHF.

The chain couples TRBV5-4 to TRBJ1-6; perhaps TRBD1 as D (6 bases). CDR3 length: 14 residues. V was cut by 2 bases and J by 7 bases, with 10 bases left in between. Germline V gene sequence: CDR1 SGHNT, CDR2 YYREEE (reference sequence). CDR3 DNA sequence: TGTGCCAGCAGCTTCCAGGGGCACAATTCACCCCTCCACTTT. Translating gives CASSFQGHNSPLHF.